This T cell receptor beta chain was sequenced during a study of post-analysis software for immune sequencing data. The study's findings and limits: TRBV segments more frequent in patients than in controls numbered five and included TRBV5-6, TRBV5-1 and TRBV20-1.

Points on this clonotype: Its antigen is unidentified.

This CDR3 region has 16 residues. The germline V gene encodes CDR1 SGHTA and CDR2 FQGNSA. V shed 5 bases and J 3 bases; nucleotides not matched to a gene: 11. Every TCR beta cDNA library bore unique molecular identifiers. MiXCR, run by TCRdb on the PCR reads, gives a single entry per CDR3 protein. The sample carries about 770,000 distinct CDR3 sequences, just over 45% recorded once. Sequenced material: blood. This receptor was obtained from a girl between 5 and 17 years old with multiple sclerosis. The chain links TRBV7-2 to TRBJ2-3, with 7 bases lining up with TRBD2. The DNA for the CDR3 is TGTGCCAGCAGCCGGAGGGTAGCGGGCTTGACAGATACGCAGTATTTT. It translates to CASSRRVAGLTDTQYF.